The 3 T cell receptor beta chains below all came from one sample that was sequenced in a study of blood T cell repertoires in COVID-19. Only in-frame clones appear in the TCRdb table, and some are missing; sequencing was by immunoSEQ multiplex PCR. The sample consists of approximately 230,000 clones, 80% to 90% of them appearing once. Sequenced input: PBMCs or T cells enriched from blood (not recorded which). Receptors originate from a man in his forties who had recovered from COVID-19.

This sequence joins TRBV29-1 and TRBJ1-5; D is unresolved. The CDR3 contains 13 residues. The germline V and J ends were trimmed by 4 bases and 2 bases, with 9 bases remaining between them. The germline V gene has CDR1 SQVTM and CDR2 ANQGSEA. The DNA of the CDR3 is TGCAGCGTTGCTTCGGGAGGCAATCAGCCCCAGCATTTT. Translating it yields CSVASGGNQPQHF.

The rearrangement links TRBV13 to TRBJ2-1; D call uncertain. The CDR3 consists of 12 residues. From germline, CDR1 is PRHDT and CDR2 FYEKMQ (reference sequence). The V end was cut by 5 bases, the J end by 6 bases, with 8 bases between. CDR3 coding DNA: TGTGCCAGCAGCCCTCCTCGCAATGAGCAGTTCTTC. Translation: CASSPPRNEQFF. Together with reference TRBV13 and TRBJ2-1, the CDR3 gives the full variable domain: AAGVIQSPRHLIKEKRETATLKCYPIPRHDTVYWYQQGPGQDPQFLISFYEKMQSDKGSIPDRFSAQQFSDYHSELNMSSLELGDSALYFCASSPPRNEQFFGPGTRLTVL.

This chain joins TRBV19 and TRBJ2-7, with TRBD2 matching 13 bases. The junction had 2 bases not matched to a gene; V was cut back by 4 bases and J by 5 bases. The CDR3 runs to 14 residues. Germline V gene data show CDR1 as LNHDA and CDR2 as SQIVND (reference sequence). The CDR3 loop reads CASSKLAGGHEQYF. The CDR3 DNA sequence: TGTGCCAGTAGTAAACTAGCGGGAGGGCACGAGCAGTACTTC.